This entry lists 8 T cell receptor beta chains sequenced from one sample in a study of blood T cell repertoires in COVID-19. TCRdb's copy holds only in-frame clones and misses some; the assay was immunoSEQ multiplex PCR. The data hold roughly 230,000 clones, with 80% to 95% observed a single time. Input material: peripheral blood. The receptors were gathered from a man aged 30-40 years with COVID-19, enrolled during active disease.

The chain uses TRBV27 and TRBJ1-6, with 8 bases matching TRBD1. Germline-derived CDR1 and CDR2 are MNHEY and SMNVEV (reference sequence). This CDR3 is 16 amino acids long. With 6 bases clipped from V and 3 bases from J, the junction kept 7 bases outside the gene matches. The CDR3 reads CASRPGQGIYNSPLHF. The CDR3 bases are TGTGCCAGCAGACCTGGACAGGGCATCTATAATTCACCCCTCCACTTT.

The rearrangement uses TRBV6-5 and TRBJ1-5, with TRBD1 identical over 9 bases. The CDR3 covers 15 residues. CDR1 is MNHEY and CDR2 is SVGAGI in the germline V gene. V gave up 6 bases and J gave up 0 bases; unmatched junction bases: 3. The CDR3 spells CASRTGGPSNQPQHF. In DNA form, the CDR3 reads TGTGCCAGCAGGACAGGGGGTCCTAGCAATCAGCCCCAGCATTTT.

The chain is built from TRBV13 and TRBJ1-2; tentatively, D is TRBD1 (6 bases). CDR3 length equals 13 residues. Germline-derived CDR1 and CDR2 are PRHDT and FYEKMQ (reference sequence). Trimming left V 3 bases short and J 7 bases short, with 12 bases between. The CDR3 bases are TGTGCCAGCAGCTTGCGGACAGCCCGTGGCTACACCTTC. Protein: CASSLRTARGYTF.

The chain links TRBV27 to TRBJ1-2; no clear D gene. Germline loops: CDR1 MNHEY, CDR2 SMNVEV (reference sequence). This CDR3 spans 16 amino acids. Trimming took 2 bases from V and 4 from J, leaving 17 bases between them. As DNA, the CDR3 is TGTGCCAGCAGTTTAAAGTGGTCAGTACCTTTCTATGGCTACACCTTC. Its protein is CASSLKWSVPFYGYTF.

The V and J genes are TRBV7-3 and TRBJ2-3, with 10 bases fitting TRBD2. V lost 5 bases and J lost 3; bases outside the gene matches: 26. Germline lookup yields CDR1 SGHTA and CDR2 FQGTGA. CDR3 length: 22 amino acids. CDR3 bases: TGTGCCAGCAGCCTCACGCCCTCTAACAGCGGGGGGGCCCAACGCCGAACAGATACGCAGTATTTT. Translated: CASSLTPSNSGGAQRRTDTQYF.

The chain recombines TRBV5-6 with TRBJ1-2; D is perhaps TRBD1 (5 bases). The CDR3 is made up of 14 amino acids. Germline-derived CDR1 and CDR2 are SGHDT and YYEEEE. Trimming cost V 2 bases and J 7 bases, with 15 bases left between them. CDR3 coding DNA: TGTGCCAGCAGCTTTTCAGGGTCGCGCTCTGGCTACACCTTC. It is translated as CASSFSGSRSGYTF.

This clone was seen only once. J is TRBJ1-2 and V is TRBV4-1, with 7 bases fitting TRBD1. The CDR3 is 15 amino acids. Germline loops: CDR1 MGHRA, CDR2 YSYEKL. The trim removed 2 bases at V and 8 bases at J, leaving 11 bases unmatched. In DNA, the CDR3 is TGCGCCAGCAGCCAATTAATGGGGCAGGGGGTAGGCTACACCTTC. Translating it yields CASSQLMGQGVGYTF.

This chain connects TRBV7-7 to TRBJ2-2; D is unresolved. The CDR3 spans 16 residues. V lost 2 bases and J lost 2, with 12 bases in between. Per germline, CDR1 SSHAT and CDR2 FNYEAQ (reference sequence). The CDR3 protein is CASSLYGGSNTGELFF. The DNA for the CDR3 is TGTGCCAGCAGCTTATACGGCGGCAGCAACACCGGGGAGCTGTTTTTT.